The 8 T cell receptor beta chains presented below share a single source sample, sequenced in a study of blood T cell repertoires in COVID-19. Using immunoSEQ multiplex PCR, the repertoire was profiled, and TCRdb retains in-frame clones only, with some absent. The sample has 65,000 to 85,000 clones, approximately 90% seen once. The sequencing input was peripheral blood. These receptor sequences come from a middle-aged man with acute or convalescent COVID-19.

This sequence joins TRBV5-1 and TRBJ1-1; 10 bases agree with TRBD1. Germline V lookup: CDR1 SGHRS, CDR2 YFSETQ. The CDR3 runs to 14 residues. V was pared by 6 bases and J by 7 bases, with 9 bases of the junction left unmatched. The CDR3 DNA is TGCGCCAGCAACCTGGGACAGGGGCTCGGTGAAGCTTTCTTT. Amino acid sequence: CASNLGQGLGEAFF.

The genes are TRBV5-1 and TRBJ2-3; 7 nucleotides match TRBD2. The germline V gene has CDR1 SGHRS and CDR2 YFSETQ. V lost 4 bases to trimming and J lost 0 bases; unmatched junction nucleotides: 8. The CDR3 contains 16 residues. DNA of the CDR3: TGCGCCAGCAGCACCCAGACTAGCTCCAGCACAGATACGCAGTATTTT. Its translation: CASSTQTSSSTDTQYF.

The chain links TRBV7-9 to TRBJ2-1, with 7 bases aligning to TRBD1. V lost 8 bases, J lost 8 bases, and 15 bases stayed unmatched. Germline lookup yields CDR1 SEHNR and CDR2 FQNEAQ (reference sequence). The CDR3 contains 15 residues. The CDR3 loop reads CASGSSGGYIYEQFF. In DNA, the CDR3 is TGTGCCAGCGGCAGCTCAGGGGGTTATATTTATGAGCAGTTCTTC.

The V and J genes are TRBV19 and TRBJ2-5; 16 nucleotides line up with TRBD2. Trimming at V came to 4 bases and at J to 6 bases, leaving 5 bases not matched to a gene. CDR1 LNHDA and CDR2 SQIVND come from the germline V gene (reference sequence). This CDR3 has 16 residues. Here the CDR3 DNA reads TGTGCCAGTAGTAACCTGGGACTAGCGGGAGGGAAGACCCAGTACTTC. Protein product: CASSNLGLAGGKTQYF.

V is TRBV5-1 and J is TRBJ2-1, with 14 bases fitting TRBD2. The CDR3 totals 16 residues. Trimming took 2 bases from V and 8 from J; bases not matched to a gene: 6. The germline V gene has CDR1 SGHRS and CDR2 YFSETQ. This CDR3 reads CASSFGLAGGIDEQFF. For the CDR3, the DNA is TGCGCCAGCAGCTTCGGACTAGCGGGAGGTATAGATGAGCAGTTCTTC.

This clone has only one observation. The chain couples TRBV6-2 or TRBV6-3 to TRBJ1-5; 10 bases line up with TRBD1. The CDR3 spans 17 residues. J was trimmed by 0 bases and V by 1 base; bases with no gene match: 3. Germline CDR1 is MNHEY and CDR2 is SVGEGT. The CDR3: CASSYYGQGVSNQPQHF. DNA for the CDR3: TGTGCCAGCAGTTACTATGGACAGGGGGTTAGCAATCAGCCCCAGCATTTT.

This clone was seen just once. The V call is TRBV5-1, the J call TRBJ2-7, with TRBD1 matching over 9 bases. Germline CDR1 reads SGHRS; CDR2 reads YFSETQ. This CDR3 comprises 15 residues. V gave up 1 base and J gave up 4 bases; unmatched junction bases: 6. The CDR3 DNA reads TGCGCCAGCAGCTTGTTTCCGGGACAGGGTTACGAGCAGTACTTC. It is translated as CASSLFPGQGYEQYF.

This chain uses TRBV5-8 with TRBJ2-7, with a tentative D call TRBD2 (6 bases). Per the germline V gene, CDR1 is SGHTS and CDR2 is YDEGEE. This CDR3 contains 14 residues. V dropped 6 bases and J dropped 0 bases, with 13 bases sitting between them. DNA of the CDR3: TGTGCCAGCACCGAGGAGGGATCCTCCTACGAGCAGTACTTC. Its protein product is CASTEEGSSYEQYF. Looking up the rest from reference TRBV5-8 and TRBJ2-7 gives the full variable domain: EAGVTQSPTHLIKTRGQQATLRCSPISGHTSVYWYQQALGLGLQFLLWYDEGEERNRGNFPPRFSGRQFPNYSSELNVNALELEDSALYLCASTEEGSSYEQYFGPGTRLTVT.